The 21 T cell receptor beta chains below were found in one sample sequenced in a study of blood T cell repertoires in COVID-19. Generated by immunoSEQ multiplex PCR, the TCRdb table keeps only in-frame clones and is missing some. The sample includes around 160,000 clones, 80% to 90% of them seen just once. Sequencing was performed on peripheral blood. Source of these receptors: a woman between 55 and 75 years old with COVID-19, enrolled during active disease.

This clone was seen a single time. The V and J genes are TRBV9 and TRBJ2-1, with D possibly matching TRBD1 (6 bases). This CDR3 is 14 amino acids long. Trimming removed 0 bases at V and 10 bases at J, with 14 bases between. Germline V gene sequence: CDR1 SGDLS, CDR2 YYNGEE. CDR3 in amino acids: CASSVGTTGIEQFF. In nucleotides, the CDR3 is TGTGCCAGCAGCGTAGGGACAACAGGGATAGAGCAGTTCTTC.

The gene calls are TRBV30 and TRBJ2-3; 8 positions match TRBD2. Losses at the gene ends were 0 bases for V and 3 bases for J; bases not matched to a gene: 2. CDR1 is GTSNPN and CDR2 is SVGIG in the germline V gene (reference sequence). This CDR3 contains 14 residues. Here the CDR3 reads CAWSVAGETDTQYF. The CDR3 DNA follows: TGTGCCTGGAGTGTAGCGGGGGAGACAGATACGCAGTATTTT.

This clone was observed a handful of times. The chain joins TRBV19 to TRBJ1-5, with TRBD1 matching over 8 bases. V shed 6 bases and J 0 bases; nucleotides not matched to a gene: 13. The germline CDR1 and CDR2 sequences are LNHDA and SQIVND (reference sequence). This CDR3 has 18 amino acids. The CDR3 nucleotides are TGTGCCAGTAGGAAAGGACAGGGAGGCGATTATAGCAATCAGCCCCAGCATTTT. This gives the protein CASRKGQGGDYSNQPQHF.

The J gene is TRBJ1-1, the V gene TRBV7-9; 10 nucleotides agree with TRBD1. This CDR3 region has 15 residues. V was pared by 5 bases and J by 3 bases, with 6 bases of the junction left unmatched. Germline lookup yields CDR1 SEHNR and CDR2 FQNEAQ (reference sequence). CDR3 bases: TGTGCCAGCAGCCTGACAGGGGGCGGACACACTGAAGCTTTCTTT. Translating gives CASSLTGGGHTEAFF.

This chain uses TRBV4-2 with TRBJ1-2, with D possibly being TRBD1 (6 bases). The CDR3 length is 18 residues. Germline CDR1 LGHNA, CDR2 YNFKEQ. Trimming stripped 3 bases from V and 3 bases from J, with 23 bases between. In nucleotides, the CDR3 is TGTGCCAGCAGCCACTCCGGGACATCCCTTTTAGTAGACTATGGCTACACCTTC. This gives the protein CASSHSGTSLLVDYGYTF.

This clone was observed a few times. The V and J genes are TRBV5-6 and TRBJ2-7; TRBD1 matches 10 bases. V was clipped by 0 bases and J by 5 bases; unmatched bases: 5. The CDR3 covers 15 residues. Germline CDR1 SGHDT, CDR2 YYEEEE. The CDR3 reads CASSLETGGFDEQYF. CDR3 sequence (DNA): TGTGCCAGCAGCTTGGAGACAGGGGGCTTCGACGAGCAGTACTTC.

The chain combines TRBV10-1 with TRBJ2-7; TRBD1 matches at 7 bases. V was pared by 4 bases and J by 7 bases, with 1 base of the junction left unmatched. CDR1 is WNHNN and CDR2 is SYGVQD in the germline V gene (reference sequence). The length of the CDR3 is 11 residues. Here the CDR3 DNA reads TGCGCCAGCAGTGGGACAGGTGAGCAGTACTTC. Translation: CASSGTGEQYF.

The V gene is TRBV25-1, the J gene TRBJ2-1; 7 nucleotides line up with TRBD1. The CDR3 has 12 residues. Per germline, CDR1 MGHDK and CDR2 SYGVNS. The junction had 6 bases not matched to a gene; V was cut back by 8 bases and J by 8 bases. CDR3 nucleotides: TGTGCCAGCCAGACAGGGATCGATGAGCAGTTCTTC. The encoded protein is CASQTGIDEQFF.

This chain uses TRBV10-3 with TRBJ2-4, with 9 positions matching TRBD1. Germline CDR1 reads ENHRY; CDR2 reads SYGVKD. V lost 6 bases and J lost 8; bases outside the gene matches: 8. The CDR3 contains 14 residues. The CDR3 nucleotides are TGTGCCATCAGCTTGGGACAGGGTGTGGACATTCAGTACTTC. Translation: CAISLGQGVDIQYF.

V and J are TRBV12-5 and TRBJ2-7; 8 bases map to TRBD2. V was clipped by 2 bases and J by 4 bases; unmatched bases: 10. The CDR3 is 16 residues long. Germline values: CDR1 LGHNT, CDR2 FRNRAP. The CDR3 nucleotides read TGTGCTAGTGGTTTGCGGACCGGGACTAGGATGTACGAGCAGTACTTC. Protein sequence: CASGLRTGTRMYEQYF.

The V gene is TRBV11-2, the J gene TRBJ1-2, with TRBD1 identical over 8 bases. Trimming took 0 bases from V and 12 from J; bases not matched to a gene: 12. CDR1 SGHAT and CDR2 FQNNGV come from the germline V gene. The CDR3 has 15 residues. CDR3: CASSLDMTGEARHTF. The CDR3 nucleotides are TGTGCCAGCAGCTTAGATATGACAGGGGAAGCGCGTCACACCTTC.

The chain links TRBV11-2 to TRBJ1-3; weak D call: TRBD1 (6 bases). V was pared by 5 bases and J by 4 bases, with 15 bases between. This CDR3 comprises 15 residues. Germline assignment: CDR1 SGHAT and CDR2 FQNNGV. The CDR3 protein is CASSGSRGYGNTIYF. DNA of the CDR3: TGTGCCAGCAGCGGCTCCAGGGGATACGGAAACACCATATATTTT.

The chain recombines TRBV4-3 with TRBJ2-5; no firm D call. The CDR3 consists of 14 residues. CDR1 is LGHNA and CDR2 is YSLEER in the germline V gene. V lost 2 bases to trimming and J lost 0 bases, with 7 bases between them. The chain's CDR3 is CASSQSPYQETQYF. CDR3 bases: TGCGCCAGCAGCCAATCCCCGTACCAAGAGACCCAGTACTTC.

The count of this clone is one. The CDR3 DNA sequence: TGTGCCATCAGCGGGTTAGCGGGGAGTGACTACGAGCAGTACTTC. Translated: CAISGLAGSDYEQYF. The chain has TRBV10-3 and TRBJ2-7; 8 bases line up with TRBD2. The ends lost 6 bases at V and 3 bases at J; junction bases unmatched: 10. Looked up from germline, CDR1 is ENHRY and CDR2 is SYGVKD. The CDR3 has 15 amino acids.

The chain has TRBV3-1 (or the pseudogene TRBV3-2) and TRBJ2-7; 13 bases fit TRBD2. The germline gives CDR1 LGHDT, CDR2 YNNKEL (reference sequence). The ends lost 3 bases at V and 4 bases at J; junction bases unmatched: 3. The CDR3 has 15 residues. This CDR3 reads CASSQGLAGRYEQYF. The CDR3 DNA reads TGTGCCAGCAGCCAGGGACTAGCGGGGAGGTACGAGCAGTACTTC.

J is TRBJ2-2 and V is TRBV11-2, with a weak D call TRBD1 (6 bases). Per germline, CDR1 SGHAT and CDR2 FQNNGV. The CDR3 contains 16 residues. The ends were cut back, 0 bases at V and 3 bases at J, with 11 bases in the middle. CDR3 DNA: TGTGCCAGCAGCTTAGATCTGGGGGCGGACACCGGGGAGCTGTTTTTT. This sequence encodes CASSLDLGADTGELFF.

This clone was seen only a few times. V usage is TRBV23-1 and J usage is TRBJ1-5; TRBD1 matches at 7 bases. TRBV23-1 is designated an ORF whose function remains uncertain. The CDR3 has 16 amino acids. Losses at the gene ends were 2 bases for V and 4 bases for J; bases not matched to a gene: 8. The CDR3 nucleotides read TGCGCCAGCAGTCAAACTTGGACAGGCCGAAATCAGCCCCAGCATTTT. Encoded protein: CASSQTWTGRNQPQHF.

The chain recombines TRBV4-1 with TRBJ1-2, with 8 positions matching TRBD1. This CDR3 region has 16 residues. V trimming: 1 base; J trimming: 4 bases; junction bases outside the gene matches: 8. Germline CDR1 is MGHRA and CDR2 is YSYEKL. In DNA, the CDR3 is TGCGCCAGCAGCCAAGCGGGGGCAGGGGGCTTCTATGGCTACACCTTC. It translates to CASSQAGAGGFYGYTF.

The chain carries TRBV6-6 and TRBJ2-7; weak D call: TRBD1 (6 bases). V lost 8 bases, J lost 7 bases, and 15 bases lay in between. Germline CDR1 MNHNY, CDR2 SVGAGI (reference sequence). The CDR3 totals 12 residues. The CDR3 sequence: CASGGRAEEQYF. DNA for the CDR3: TGTGCCAGCGGGGGCAGGGCTGAAGAGCAGTACTTC.

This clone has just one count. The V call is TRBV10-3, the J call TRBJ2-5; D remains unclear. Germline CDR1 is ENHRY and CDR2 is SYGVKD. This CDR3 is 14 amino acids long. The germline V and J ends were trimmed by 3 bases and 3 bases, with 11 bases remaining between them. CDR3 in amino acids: CAISDSDWKETQYF. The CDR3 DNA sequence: TGTGCCATCAGTGACTCCGACTGGAAAGAGACCCAGTACTTC.

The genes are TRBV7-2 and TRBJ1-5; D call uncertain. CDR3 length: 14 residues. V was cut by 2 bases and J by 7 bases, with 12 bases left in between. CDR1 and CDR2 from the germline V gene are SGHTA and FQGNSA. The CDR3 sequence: CASSLPFVGQPQHF. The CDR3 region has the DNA TGTGCCAGCAGCTTACCATTCGTCGGGCAGCCCCAGCATTTT.